The clone carrying this T cell receptor (beta chain) appeared many times. Antigen specificity is unknown. Template switching by 5'RACE produced TCR cDNA, adding a universal primer site and UMIs. TCRdb processed the 5' RACE reads anew with MiXCR; each CDR3 protein has one entry. This sample has 70,000 or so distinct CDR3 sequences; around 7.9% occur once, and the top ten carry roughly 29%. The entry originates in a study of T cells after yellow fever vaccination. The CDR3 consists of 16 residues. Trimming cost V 2 bases and J 1 base; bases outside gene matches: 3. Germline lookup yields CDR1 MGHRA and CDR2 YSYEKL. Whole-study results and caveats: The CD4 compartment and the CD8 compartment contained a small share of clonotypes in common. Weaker, the secondary response peaked sooner, at day 5 versus 15.

The chain links TRBV4-1 to TRBJ2-1, with 9 nucleotides matching TRBD2. This TCR derives from a man between 18 and 35 years old who received the YFV17D yellow fever vaccine. This sample comprised CD8+ T cells sorted from PBMCs, obtained around 10 days after the first yellow fever vaccination. CDR3 residues: CASSQRLAASYNEQFF. CDR3 nucleotides: TGCGCCAGCAGCCAACGACTAGCGGCATCCTACAATGAGCAGTTCTTC.